The T cell receptor (beta chain) described here comes from a study of blood T cells in healthy people across ages (dated by TCRdb to the mid-2010s). With regard to the full study: In model experiments, template switching captured about one uniquely barcoded TCR beta cDNA molecule for every two T cells. Using deep sequencing normalized with unique cDNA molecular identifiers, the study measured how TCR beta repertoire diversity changes with age. The donors were divided into four age groups: young (average around 17 years), middle-aged (about 40), aged (roughly 66) and long-lived (approximately 74). Using the same blood draw, the study looked at two additional independent replicas of 1 million unique cDNA reads for two donors, one aged 18 to 29 and the other aged 80 or older. To avoid experimental bias, donors of different ages were spread randomly across the sequencing lanes. What the authors observed across the whole study: As age increased, observed TCR beta diversity per million T cells dropped in a roughly linear way, and a significant reduction was already evident by age about 36. Because donor CMV infection status was unknown, age-related changes in expanded clonotypes were potentially confounded. Compared with the aged group, the long-lived group had more naive CD4+ T cells, fewer expanded clones and increased TCR diversity, a pattern suggesting age selection. Conclusive comparison of naive and antigen-experienced compartments was prevented by the profiling of bulk unsorted PBMCs. Estimates of total diversity based on one million sequenced T cells were considered lower bounds and underestimates. A strong correlation was found between observed TCR beta diversity and the percentage of naive T cells measured by flow cytometry.

In this sample, this clonotype turned up a few times. The antigen it recognizes is unknown. No clone much larger than this one lies a single base away; base qualities are absent. The approximately 39 donors, aged about 6 to 95 years, were systemically healthy Caucasian individuals from Russia. Ten milliliters of peripheral blood were drawn from each donor into EDTA-treated Vacutainer tubes. Ficoll-Paque density-gradient centrifugation was used to isolate PBMCs, with at least 6.5 million per sample. Total RNA, at least 6 micrograms per sample, was extracted from PBMCs with Trizol reagent. Naive CD45RAhigh/CD27high T cell percentages were measured by flow cytometry on a PBMC aliquot from every donor. The library was made by 5' RACE. The instrument given in TCRdb is Illumina HiSeq 2500. A second roughly 6 to 12 cycle PCR used a sample-barcoded 5' primer and a J-beta primer mix. A template-switch 5' adaptor carrying 12 random nucleotides introduced a unique molecular identifier onto each TCR beta cDNA molecule. At least 2.5 million CDR3-containing paired-end reads were obtained from each sample. First-strand cDNA synthesis was performed from all RNA using the Mint cDNA synthesis kit, with priming by a TRBC-specific oligonucleotide. Following uracil-DNA glycosylase treatment, all cDNA underwent a first 18-cycle PCR with the universal primers M1SS and BC2_uni_R. Under the source paper's analysis protocol: For normalization, 1 million high-quality reads were randomly selected from each sample, with every read carrying a distinct molecular identifier. Reads sharing molecular identifiers were discarded rather than binned into consensus sequences. MiTCR, run with a Q25 quality threshold and the strictest error-elimination algorithm, handled CDR3 identification, clonotype clustering and error correction. A nonparametric unseen species model with Euler transformation was used to estimate a lower bound on total TCR beta diversity. TCRdb reworked the public reads: Q25 trimming with fastp, MiXCR clone assembly, productive beta chains retained. Rows are unified per CDR3 protein, each entry keeping the most common DNA and genes. The V and J calls were not made by the authors but by TCRdb's processing. The sample records roughly 790,000 distinct CDR3 sequences, approximately 39% of which are singletons. Around 20% of the sample is held by the ten biggest clonotypes.

This clonotype was sampled from a woman aged 60-75 years in good health. The sequenced sample consisted of blood.

The nucleotides read TGTGCCACCTCCCGGGACTCCAATGAGCAGTTCTTC. Translated, this is CATSRDSNEQFF. The chain employs TRBV15 and TRBJ2-1; the best D guess is TRBD2, with 6 bases matching. CDR1 LNHNV and CDR2 YYDKDF were looked up in the germline V gene (reference sequence). From its cysteine to its phenylalanine, the CDR3 spans 12 amino acids. The entry retains the CDR3 DNA only, 36 bases that are in frame from base 1. Between the V and J ends, shortened by 8 bases and 6 bases respectively, the junction contains 11 bases.